Below, 17 T cell receptor beta chains from the same sample are listed, as sequenced in a study of blood T cell repertoires in COVID-19. Data came from immunoSEQ multiplex PCR; TCRdb stores just in-frame clones and leaves some out. The profile covers about 60,000 clones, with 70% to 80% appearing a single time and roughly 12% taken by the ten largest. Sequencing used peripheral blood. Receptors were obtained from a man at least 80 years old with acute or convalescent COVID-19.

The V gene is TRBV14, the J gene TRBJ2-5; 13 bases are shared with TRBD2. V gave up 4 bases and J gave up 1 base; unmatched junction bases: 18. The germline V gene has CDR1 SGHDN and CDR2 FVKESK. The CDR3 is 21 residues long. The CDR3 bases are TGTGCCAGCAGCCTTTCAAGGGGATCGGGACTAGCGGGATCCTTCCAAGAGACCCAGTACTTC. Translated: CASSLSRGSGLAGSFQETQYF.

The chain uses TRBV15 and TRBJ1-4; D perhaps matches TRBD1 (6 bases). The germline V gene encodes CDR1 LNHNV and CDR2 YYDKDF (reference sequence). CDR3 size: 16 residues. Deletions cut 1 base from V and 7 bases from J, with 16 bases between. DNA of the CDR3: TGTGCCACCAGCAGAGCCCCCCAGGGGCCTGGTGAAAAACTGTTTTTT. It translates to CATSRAPQGPGEKLFF. Full variable domain (remainder filled in from reference TRBV15 and TRBJ1-4): DAMVIQNPRYQVTQFGKPVTLSCSQTLNHNVMYWYQQKSSQAPKLLFHYYDKDFNNEADTPDNFQSRRPNTSFCFLDIRSPGLGDTAMYLCATSRAPQGPGEKLFFGSGTQLSVL.

This clone appeared once. This sequence joins TRBV6-5 and TRBJ2-5; 10 bases align to TRBD2. Trimming at V came to 7 bases and at J to 7 bases, leaving 12 bases not matched to a gene. The CDR3 has 15 amino acids. CDR1 is MNHEY, CDR2 SVGAGI, per germline. Here the CDR3 DNA reads TGTGCCAGCACCCCGGTGGCTAGCGGGAGAAGGACCCAGTACTTC. Protein: CASTPVASGRRTQYF.

The chain couples TRBV2 to TRBJ1-1; D may be TRBD1 (6 bases). The CDR3 contains 13 residues. Per germline, CDR1 SNHLY and CDR2 FYNNEI. Trimming left V 5 bases short and J 0 bases short, with 7 bases between. CDR3 residues: CASSRDMNTEAFF. The CDR3 coding sequence is TGTGCCAGCAGTCGGGACATGAACACTGAAGCTTTCTTT.

The V call is TRBV6-5, the J call TRBJ2-7, with 7 bases matching TRBD2. The CDR3 extends over 15 amino acids. Losses at the gene ends were 2 bases for V and 4 bases for J; bases not matched to a gene: 8. CDR1 is MNHEY and CDR2 is SVGAGI in the germline V gene. The CDR3 loop is CASSYNGLGSYEQYF. As DNA, the CDR3 is TGTGCCAGCAGTTACAACGGACTAGGTTCTTACGAGCAGTACTTC.

The V and J genes are TRBV2 and TRBJ1-2; 8 nucleotides match TRBD1. With V trimmed by 6 bases and J by 8 bases, 5 bases remained unmatched. This CDR3 has 12 residues. Germline V gives CDR1 SNHLY, CDR2 FYNNEI. The CDR3 protein is CASRGDRLGYTF. Here the CDR3 DNA reads TGTGCCAGCAGGGGGGACAGGTTGGGCTACACCTTC.

This clone was recorded once. The J gene is TRBJ2-5, the V gene TRBV11-3; TRBD1 matches at 10 bases. V lost 5 bases, J lost 2 bases, and 5 bases stayed unmatched. Per the germline V gene, CDR1 is SGHNT and CDR2 is YENEEA. The CDR3 has 15 residues. The CDR3 protein is CASSPQDRGQETQYF. In nucleotides, the CDR3 is TGTGCCAGCAGCCCCCAGGACAGGGGGCAAGAGACCCAGTACTTC.

This clone was counted a few times. This sequence joins TRBV2 and TRBJ2-5, with 7 bases lining up with TRBD1. CDR1 and CDR2 from the germline V gene are SNHLY and FYNNEI. CDR3 length: 12 amino acids. V lost 7 bases and J lost 5; bases outside the gene matches: 4. DNA for the CDR3: TGTGCCAGCACTGGGACAGCGGAGACCCAGTACTTC. Residues: CASTGTAETQYF.

The V and J genes are TRBV19 and TRBJ1-2, with D possibly being TRBD1 (6 bases). V gave up 5 bases and J gave up 0 bases, with 13 bases separating them. The CDR3 consists of 15 residues. Germline V CDR1 and CDR2: LNHDA, SQIVND (reference sequence). As DNA, the CDR3 is TGTGCCAGTAGTGCCCAGGGGAAAGCTAACTATGGCTACACCTTC. It encodes CASSAQGKANYGYTF.

This clone was seen only a few times. V and J are TRBV2 and TRBJ1-4; 10 bases match TRBD1. With V trimmed by 5 bases and J by 7 bases, 7 bases remained unmatched. There are 15 residues in the CDR3. Germline V lookup: CDR1 SNHLY, CDR2 FYNNEI. As DNA, the CDR3 is TGTGCCAGCAGTCCAACCGGGACAGGGGTTGAAAAACTGTTTTTT. Translated, it gives CASSPTGTGVEKLFF.

The sample holds one count of this clone. This rearrangement joins TRBV30 to TRBJ2-1; the match to TRBD1 covers 9 bases. Losses at the gene ends were 4 bases for V and 8 bases for J; bases not matched to a gene: 9. The CDR3 is 14 residues long. CDR1 is GTSNPN and CDR2 is SVGIG in the germline V gene (reference sequence). The DNA of the CDR3 is TGTGCCTGGAAGTCGGGACAGGGAGGTTATGAGCAGTTCTTC. Its protein product is CAWKSGQGGYEQFF.

The chain links TRBV19 to TRBJ2-4, with 9 nucleotides matching TRBD1. This CDR3 has 17 residues. In germline, CDR1 is LNHDA, CDR2 SQIVND (reference sequence). V shed 7 bases, J shed 3 bases, and the junction held 13 bases outside the gene matches. Written as DNA, the CDR3 is TGTGCCAGTAAACCCGGGACAGGGTCACTAGGCAAAAACATTCAGTACTTC. Translation: CASKPGTGSLGKNIQYF.

CDR3 bases: TGCAGCGGATACGGGAGGGCCGGGGGTTCTGAGCAGTTCTTC. This translates into CSGYGRAGGSEQFF. V gene TRBV29-1 combines with J gene TRBJ2-1, with TRBD2 matching over 8 bases. V lost 7 bases, J lost 9 bases, and 14 bases stayed unmatched. CDR1 is SQVTM and CDR2 is ANQGSEA in the germline V gene. The CDR3 spans 14 residues.

The chain has TRBV6-2 or TRBV6-3 and TRBJ1-5; 11 nucleotides match TRBD1. Germline CDR1 reads MNHEY; CDR2 reads SVGEGT. V shed 0 bases, J shed 9 bases, and the junction held 4 bases outside the gene matches. This CDR3 has 15 residues. The CDR3 protein is CASSYSRTGGTPQHF. In nucleotides, the CDR3 is TGTGCCAGCAGTTACTCCCGGACAGGGGGCACGCCCCAGCATTTT.

The V and J genes are TRBV12-1 and TRBJ1-1; the table's D gene call, TRBD1, was not cross checked with the DNA. TRBV12-1 is a pseudogene locus. The CDR3 has 20 amino acids. The chain's CDR3 is CASSDGQAVYEAKMDTEAFF. CDR3 bases: TGTGCCAGCAGCGATGGACAGGCCGTTTATGAGGCCAAGATGGACACTGAAGCTTTCTTT.

The chain carries TRBV3-1 (or the pseudogene TRBV3-2) and TRBJ1-4; 8 bases align to TRBD1. J was trimmed by 7 bases and V by 5 bases; bases with no gene match: 9. Germline CDR1 LGHDT, CDR2 YNNKEL (reference sequence). CDR3 length equals 15 residues. The CDR3 DNA reads TGTGCCAGCAGCATCGGACAGGGCTCGGGTGAAAAACTGTTTTTT. It translates to CASSIGQGSGEKLFF.

This chain links TRBV11-2 with TRBJ1-1; perhaps TRBD1 as D (6 bases). The ends were cut back, 2 bases at V and 4 bases at J, with 11 bases in the middle. The germline V gene has CDR1 SGHAT and CDR2 FQNNGV. The CDR3 totals 14 residues. CDR3 protein: CASSLRGFGTEAFF. The CDR3 DNA sequence: TGTGCCAGCAGCTTAAGGGGGTTCGGCACTGAAGCTTTCTTT.